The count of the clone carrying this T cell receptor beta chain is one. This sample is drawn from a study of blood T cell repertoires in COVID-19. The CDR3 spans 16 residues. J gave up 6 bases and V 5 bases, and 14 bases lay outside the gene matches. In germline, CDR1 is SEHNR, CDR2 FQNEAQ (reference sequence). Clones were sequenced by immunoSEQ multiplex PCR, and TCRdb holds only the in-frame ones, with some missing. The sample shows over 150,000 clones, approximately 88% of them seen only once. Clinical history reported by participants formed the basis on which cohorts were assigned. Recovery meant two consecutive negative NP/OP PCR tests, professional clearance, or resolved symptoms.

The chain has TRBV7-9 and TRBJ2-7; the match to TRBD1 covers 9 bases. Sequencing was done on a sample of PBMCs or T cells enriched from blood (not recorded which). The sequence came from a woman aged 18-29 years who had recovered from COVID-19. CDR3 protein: CASSAYRGRISREQYF. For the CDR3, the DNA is TGTGCCAGCAGCGCCTACAGGGGGCGAATCTCTCGCGAGCAGTACTTC.